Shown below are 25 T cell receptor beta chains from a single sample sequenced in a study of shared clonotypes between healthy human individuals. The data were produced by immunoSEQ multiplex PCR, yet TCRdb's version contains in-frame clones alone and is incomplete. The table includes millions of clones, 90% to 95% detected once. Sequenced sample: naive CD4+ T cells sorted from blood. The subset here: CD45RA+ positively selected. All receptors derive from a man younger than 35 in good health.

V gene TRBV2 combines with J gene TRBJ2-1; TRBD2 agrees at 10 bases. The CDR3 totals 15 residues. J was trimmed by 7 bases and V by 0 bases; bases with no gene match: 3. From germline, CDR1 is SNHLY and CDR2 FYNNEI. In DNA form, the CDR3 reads TGTGCCAGCAGTGAAGCTGGGACTAGCGCTAATGAGCAGTTCTTC. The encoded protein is CASSEAGTSANEQFF.

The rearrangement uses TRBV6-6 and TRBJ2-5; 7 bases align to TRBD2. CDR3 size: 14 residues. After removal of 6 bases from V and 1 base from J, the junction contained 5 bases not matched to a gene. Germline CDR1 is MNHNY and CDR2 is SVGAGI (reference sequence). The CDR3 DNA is TGTGCCAGCAGATCTAGCGGCCTCCAAGAGACCCAGTACTTC. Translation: CASRSSGLQETQYF.

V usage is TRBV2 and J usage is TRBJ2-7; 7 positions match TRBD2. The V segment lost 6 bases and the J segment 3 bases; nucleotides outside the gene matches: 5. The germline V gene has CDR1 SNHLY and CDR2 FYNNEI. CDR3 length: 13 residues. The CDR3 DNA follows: TGTGCCAGCAGCCTCGGGGGGAACTACGAGCAGTACTTC. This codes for CASSLGGNYEQYF.

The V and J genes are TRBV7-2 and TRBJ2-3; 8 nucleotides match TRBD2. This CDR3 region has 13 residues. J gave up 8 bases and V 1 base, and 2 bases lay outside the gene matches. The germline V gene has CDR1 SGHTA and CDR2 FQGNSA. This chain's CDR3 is CASSLGREGTQYF. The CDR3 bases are TGTGCCAGCAGCTTAGGTCGGGAGGGTACGCAGTATTTT.

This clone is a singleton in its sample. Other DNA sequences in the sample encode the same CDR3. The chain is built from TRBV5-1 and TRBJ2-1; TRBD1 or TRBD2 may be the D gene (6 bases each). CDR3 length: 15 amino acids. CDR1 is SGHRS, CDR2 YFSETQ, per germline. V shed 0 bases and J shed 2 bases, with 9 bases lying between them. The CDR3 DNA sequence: TGCGCCAGCAGCTTGGCCGGGGGCACCTACAATGAGCAGTTCTTC. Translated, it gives CASSLAGGTYNEQFF.

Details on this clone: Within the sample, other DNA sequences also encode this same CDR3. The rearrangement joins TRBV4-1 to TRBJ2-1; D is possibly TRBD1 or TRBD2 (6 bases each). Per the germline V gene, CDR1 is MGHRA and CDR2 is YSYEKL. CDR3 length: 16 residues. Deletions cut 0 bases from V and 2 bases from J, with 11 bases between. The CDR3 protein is CASSQEGGTTYNEQFF. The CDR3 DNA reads TGCGCCAGCAGCCAAGAGGGGGGCACGACCTACAATGAGCAGTTCTTC.

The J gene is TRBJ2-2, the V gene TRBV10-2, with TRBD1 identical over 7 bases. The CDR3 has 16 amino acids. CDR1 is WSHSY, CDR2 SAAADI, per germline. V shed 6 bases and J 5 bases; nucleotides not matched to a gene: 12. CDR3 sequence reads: CASSTRDSYRTGELFF. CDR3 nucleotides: TGCGCCAGCAGCACCCGGGACAGCTATAGGACCGGGGAGCTGTTTTTT.

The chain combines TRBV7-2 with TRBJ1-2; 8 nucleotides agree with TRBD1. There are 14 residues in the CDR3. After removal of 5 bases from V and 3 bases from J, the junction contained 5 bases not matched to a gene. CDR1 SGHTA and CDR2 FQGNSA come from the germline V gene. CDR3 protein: CASSPDREDYGYTF. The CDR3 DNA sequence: TGTGCCAGCAGCCCGGACAGGGAAGACTATGGCTACACCTTC.

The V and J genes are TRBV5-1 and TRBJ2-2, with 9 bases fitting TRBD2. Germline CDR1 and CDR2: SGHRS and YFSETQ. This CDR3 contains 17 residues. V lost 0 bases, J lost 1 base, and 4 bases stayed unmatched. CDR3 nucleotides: TGCGCCAGCAGCTTGGGGGCTAGCGGGAAGAACACCGGGGAGCTGTTTTTT. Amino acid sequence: CASSLGASGKNTGELFF.

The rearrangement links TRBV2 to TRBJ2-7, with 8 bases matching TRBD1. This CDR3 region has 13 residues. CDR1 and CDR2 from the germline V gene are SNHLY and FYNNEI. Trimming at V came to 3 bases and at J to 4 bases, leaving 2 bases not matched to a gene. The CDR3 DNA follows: TGTGCCAGCAGTGAGGGACAGGTGTACGAGCAGTACTTC. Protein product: CASSEGQVYEQYF.

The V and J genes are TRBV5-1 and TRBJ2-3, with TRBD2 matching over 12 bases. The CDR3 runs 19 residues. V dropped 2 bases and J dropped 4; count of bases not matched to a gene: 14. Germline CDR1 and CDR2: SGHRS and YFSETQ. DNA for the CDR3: TGCGCCAGCAGCTTCTCGCCTAGCGGGAGGGCCTCGGTTCCAGATACGCAGTATTTT. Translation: CASSFSPSGRASVPDTQYF.

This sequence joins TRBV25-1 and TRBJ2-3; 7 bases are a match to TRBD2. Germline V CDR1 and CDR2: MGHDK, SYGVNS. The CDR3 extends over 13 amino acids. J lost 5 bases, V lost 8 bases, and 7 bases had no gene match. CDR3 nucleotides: TGTGCCAGCCTACACTTAGCGGGAGATACGCAGTATTTT. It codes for CASLHLAGDTQYF.

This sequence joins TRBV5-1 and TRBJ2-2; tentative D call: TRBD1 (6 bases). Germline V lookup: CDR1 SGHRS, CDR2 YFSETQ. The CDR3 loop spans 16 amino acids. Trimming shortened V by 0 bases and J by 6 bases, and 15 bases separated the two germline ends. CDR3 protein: CASSLAGTWPAGELFF. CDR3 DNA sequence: TGCGCCAGCAGCTTGGCCGGGACATGGCCAGCCGGGGAGCTGTTTTTT. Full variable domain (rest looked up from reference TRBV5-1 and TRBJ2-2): KAGVTQTPRYLIKTRGQQVTLSCSPISGHRSVSWYQQTPGQGLQFLFEYFSETQRNKGNFPGRFSGRQFSNSRSEMNVSTLELGDSALYLCASSLAGTWPAGELFFGEGSRLTVL.

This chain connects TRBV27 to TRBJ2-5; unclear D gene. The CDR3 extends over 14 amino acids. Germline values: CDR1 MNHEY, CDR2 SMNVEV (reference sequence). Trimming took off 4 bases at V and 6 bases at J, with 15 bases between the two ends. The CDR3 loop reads CASSYVAKSQTQYF. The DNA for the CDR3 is TGTGCCAGCAGTTATGTGGCTAAAAGTCAGACCCAGTACTTC.

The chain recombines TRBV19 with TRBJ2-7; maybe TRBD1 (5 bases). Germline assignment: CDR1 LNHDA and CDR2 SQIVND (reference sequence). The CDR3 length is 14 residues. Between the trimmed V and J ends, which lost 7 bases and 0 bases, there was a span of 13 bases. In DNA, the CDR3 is TGTGCCAGTATTGGGCGGCAGGGCTCCTACGAGCAGTACTTC. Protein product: CASIGRQGSYEQYF.

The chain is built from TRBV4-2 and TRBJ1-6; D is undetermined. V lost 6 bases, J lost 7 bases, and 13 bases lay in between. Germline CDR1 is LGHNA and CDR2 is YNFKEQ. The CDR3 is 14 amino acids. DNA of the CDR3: TGTGCCAGCAGGCTTGCCATGGGGAATTCACCCCTCCACTTT. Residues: CASRLAMGNSPLHF.

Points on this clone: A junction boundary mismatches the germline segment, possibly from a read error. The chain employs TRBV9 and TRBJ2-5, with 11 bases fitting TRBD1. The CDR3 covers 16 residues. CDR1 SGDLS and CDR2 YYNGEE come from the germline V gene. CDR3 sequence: CASSFGQGADQETQYF. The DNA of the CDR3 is TGTGCCAGCAGCTTCGGACAGGGGGCAGACCAGGAGACCCAGTACTTC.

The CDR3 reads CASSTARGNTGELFF. CDR3 DNA sequence: TGTGCCAGTAGTACGGCCAGGGGGAACACCGGGGAGCTGTTTTTT. V gene TRBV19 combines with J gene TRBJ2-2, with D possibly matching TRBD1 (6 bases). Germline CDR1 is LNHDA and CDR2 is SQIVND (reference sequence). CDR3 length: 15 amino acids. With 4 bases removed from V and 1 base from J, the gap between germline ends came to 10 bases.

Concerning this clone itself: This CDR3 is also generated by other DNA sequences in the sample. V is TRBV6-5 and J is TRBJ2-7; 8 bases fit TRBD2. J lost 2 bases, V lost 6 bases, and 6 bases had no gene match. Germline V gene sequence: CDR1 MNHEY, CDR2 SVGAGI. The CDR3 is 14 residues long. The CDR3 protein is CASSRTSGTYEQYF. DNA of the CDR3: TGTGCCAGCAGCCGAACTAGCGGCACCTACGAGCAGTACTTC.

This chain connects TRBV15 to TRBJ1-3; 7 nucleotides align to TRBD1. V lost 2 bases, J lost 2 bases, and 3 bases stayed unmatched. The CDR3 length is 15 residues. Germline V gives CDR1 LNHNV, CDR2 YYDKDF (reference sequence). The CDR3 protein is CATSRTGTAGNTIYF. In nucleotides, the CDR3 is TGTGCCACCAGCAGAACCGGGACAGCTGGAAACACCATATATTTT.

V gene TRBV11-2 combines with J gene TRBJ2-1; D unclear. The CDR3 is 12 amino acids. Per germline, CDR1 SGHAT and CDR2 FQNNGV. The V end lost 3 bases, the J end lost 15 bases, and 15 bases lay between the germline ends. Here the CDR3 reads CASSFEAAPRFF. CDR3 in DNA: TGTGCCAGCAGCTTTGAGGCGGCTCCGCGGTTCTTC. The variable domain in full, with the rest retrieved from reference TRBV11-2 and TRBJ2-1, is EAGVAQSPRYKIIEKRQSVAFWCNPISGHATLYWYQQILGQGPKLLIQFQNNGVVDDSQLPKDRFSAERLKGVDSTLKIQPAKLEDSAVYLCASSFEAAPRFFGPGTRLTVL.

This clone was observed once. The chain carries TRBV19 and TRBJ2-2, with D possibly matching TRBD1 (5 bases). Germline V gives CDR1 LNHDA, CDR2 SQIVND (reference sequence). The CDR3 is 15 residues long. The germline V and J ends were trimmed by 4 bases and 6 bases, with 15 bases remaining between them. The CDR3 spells CASSNPQGSAGELFF. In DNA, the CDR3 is TGTGCCAGTAGTAACCCGCAGGGATCAGCCGGGGAGCTGTTTTTT.

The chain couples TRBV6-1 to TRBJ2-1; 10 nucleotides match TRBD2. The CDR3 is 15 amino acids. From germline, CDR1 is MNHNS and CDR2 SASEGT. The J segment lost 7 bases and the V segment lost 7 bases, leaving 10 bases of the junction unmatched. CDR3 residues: CASNHEGLAVNEQFF. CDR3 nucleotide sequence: TGTGCCAGCAACCACGAAGGACTAGCGGTTAATGAGCAGTTCTTC.

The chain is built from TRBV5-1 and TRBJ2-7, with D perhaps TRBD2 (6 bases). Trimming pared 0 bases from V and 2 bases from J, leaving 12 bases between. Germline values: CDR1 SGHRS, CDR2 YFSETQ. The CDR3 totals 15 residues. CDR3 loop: CASSLASGLTYEQYF. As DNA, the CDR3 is TGCGCCAGCAGCTTGGCCTCGGGACTCACCTACGAGCAGTACTTC.

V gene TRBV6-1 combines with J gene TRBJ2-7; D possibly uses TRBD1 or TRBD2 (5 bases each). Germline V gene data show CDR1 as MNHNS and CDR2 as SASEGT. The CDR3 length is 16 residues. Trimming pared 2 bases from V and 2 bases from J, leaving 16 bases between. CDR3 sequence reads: CASSELGERGPYEQYF. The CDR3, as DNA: TGTGCCAGCAGTGAATTAGGTGAACGGGGACCCTACGAGCAGTACTTC.